One sample yielded the 5 T cell receptor beta chains listed below, sequenced in a study of T cells in Graves' hyperthyroidism and ophthalmopathy. Amplification of TCR beta CDR3 regions was performed using RNA transcripts as template. In the first-round RT-PCR of the TCR CDR3, the HTBI primer set was used. Each CDR3 protein is one row after TCRdb ran MiXCR on the multiplex PCR reads. The table includes 400,000 to 500,000 distinct CDR3 sequences, approximately 15% detected once. Sequenced input: blood. These receptors came from a woman aged 18-30 years with Graves' hyperthyroidism.

This clonotype was picked up many times. This chain joins TRBV6-5 and TRBJ2-5, with D maybe TRBD1 (6 bases). The CDR3 consists of 15 residues. The germline CDR1 and CDR2 sequences are MNHEY and SVGAGI. V lost 1 base and J 2 bases, leaving 11 bases between the germline ends. In DNA form, the CDR3 reads TGTGCCAGCAGTTACTTGATGGGACAACAAGAGACCCAGTACTTC. Translation gives CASSYLMGQQETQYF.

This clonotype was counted ten times or more. V is TRBV4-1 and J is TRBJ2-1; TRBD2 matches at 8 bases. Trimming cost V 4 bases and J 8 bases; bases outside gene matches: 13. The CDR3 is 16 amino acids. Per germline, CDR1 MGHRA and CDR2 YSYEKL. This chain's CDR3 is CASSPQWGSGNYEQFF. The CDR3 bases are TGCGCCAGCAGCCCCCAATGGGGTAGCGGGAATTATGAGCAGTTCTTC.

There are many counts of this clonotype. This chain uses TRBV2 with TRBJ2-3; 8 bases fit TRBD2. CDR1 SNHLY and CDR2 FYNNEI come from the germline V gene. CDR3 size: 17 residues. Losses at the gene ends were 2 bases for V and 5 bases for J; bases not matched to a gene: 12. Written as DNA, the CDR3 is TGTGCCAGCAGTGAAAATAGCGGGACCCCCCGGGGAGATACGCAGTATTTT. Protein sequence: CASSENSGTPRGDTQYF.

Remarks on this clonotype: This clone may be a read error of a much larger clone one base away. The chain carries TRBV11-2 and TRBJ1-2; D might be TRBD1 (6 bases). Per the germline V gene, CDR1 is SGHAT and CDR2 is FQNNGV. The CDR3 contains 15 residues. In nucleotides, the CDR3 is TGTGCCGGCAGCTTCACGCTGGACAGACGGAGTGGCTACACCTTC. This codes for CAGSFTLDRRSGYTF.

This clonotype occurred a few times. The chain recombines TRBV30 with TRBJ1-5; D might be TRBD1 (5 bases). The germline V gene encodes CDR1 GTSNPN and CDR2 SVGIG (reference sequence). Trimming left V 3 bases short and J 7 bases short, with 13 bases between. This CDR3 is 13 amino acids long. The CDR3 bases are TGTGCCTGGAGCCCCGGGGGGTGGCAGCCCCAGCATTTT. Amino acid sequence: CAWSPGGWQPQHF. Combining the CDR3 with reference TRBV30 and TRBJ1-5 gives the whole variable domain SQTIHQWPATLVQPVGSPLSLECTVEGTSNPNLYWYRQAAGRGLQLLFYSVGIGQISSEVPQNLSASRPQDRQFILSSKKLLLSDSGFYLCAWSPGGWQPQHFGDGTRLSIL.